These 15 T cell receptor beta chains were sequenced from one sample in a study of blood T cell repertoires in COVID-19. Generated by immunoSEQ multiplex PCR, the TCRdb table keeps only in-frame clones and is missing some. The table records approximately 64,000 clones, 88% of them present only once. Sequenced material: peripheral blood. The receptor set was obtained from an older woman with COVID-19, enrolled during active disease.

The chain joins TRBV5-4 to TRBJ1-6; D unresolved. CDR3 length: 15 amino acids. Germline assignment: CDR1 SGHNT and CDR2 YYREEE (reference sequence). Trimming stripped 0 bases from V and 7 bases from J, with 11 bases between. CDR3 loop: CASSLAGVKNSPLHF. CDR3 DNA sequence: TGTGCCAGCAGCTTGGCCGGAGTGAAAAATTCACCCCTCCACTTT.

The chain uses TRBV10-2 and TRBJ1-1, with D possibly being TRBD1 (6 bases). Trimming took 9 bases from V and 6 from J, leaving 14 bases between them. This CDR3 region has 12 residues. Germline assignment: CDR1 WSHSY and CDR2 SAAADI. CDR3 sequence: CASSTTGSEAFF. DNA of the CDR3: TGCGCCAGTTCAACGACAGGATCTGAAGCTTTCTTT.

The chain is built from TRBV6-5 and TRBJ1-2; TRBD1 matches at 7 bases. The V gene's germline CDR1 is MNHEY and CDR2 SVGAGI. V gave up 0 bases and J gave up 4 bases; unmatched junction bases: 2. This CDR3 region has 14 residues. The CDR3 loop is CASSYSGQSYGYTF. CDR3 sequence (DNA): TGTGCCAGCAGTTACTCGGGACAGAGCTATGGCTACACCTTC.

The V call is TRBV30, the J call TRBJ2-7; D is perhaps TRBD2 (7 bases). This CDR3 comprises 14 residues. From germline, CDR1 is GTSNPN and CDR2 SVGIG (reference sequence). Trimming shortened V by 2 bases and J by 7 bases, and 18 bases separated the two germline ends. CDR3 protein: CAWSRVGGPEEQYF. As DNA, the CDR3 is TGTGCCTGGAGTAGGGTGGGGGGGCCTGAGGAGCAGTACTTC.

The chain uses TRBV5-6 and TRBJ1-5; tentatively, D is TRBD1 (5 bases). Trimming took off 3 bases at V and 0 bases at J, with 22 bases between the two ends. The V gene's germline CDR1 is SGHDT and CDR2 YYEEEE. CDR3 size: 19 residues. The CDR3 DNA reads TGTGCCAGCAGCTCCTGGGGGGACCCACTAGGGTATAGCAATCAGCCCCAGCATTTT. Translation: CASSSWGDPLGYSNQPQHF.

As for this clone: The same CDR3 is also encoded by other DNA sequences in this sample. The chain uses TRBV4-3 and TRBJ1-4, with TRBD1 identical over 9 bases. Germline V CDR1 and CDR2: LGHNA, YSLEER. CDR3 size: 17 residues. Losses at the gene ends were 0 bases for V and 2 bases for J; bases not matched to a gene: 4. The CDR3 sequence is CASSQDTGGGTNEKLFF. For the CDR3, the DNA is TGCGCCAGCAGCCAAGACACAGGGGGCGGGACTAATGAAAAACTGTTTTTT.

The CDR3 loop is CASSQVGRGGEKLFF. CDR3 nucleotides: TGCGCCAGCAGCCAAGTAGGAAGGGGTGGTGAAAAACTGTTTTTT. J is TRBJ1-4 and V is TRBV4-3, with D maybe TRBD1 (5 bases). Looked up from germline, CDR1 is LGHNA and CDR2 is YSLEER. The CDR3 consists of 15 residues. Trimming stripped 1 base from V and 7 bases from J, with 13 bases between.

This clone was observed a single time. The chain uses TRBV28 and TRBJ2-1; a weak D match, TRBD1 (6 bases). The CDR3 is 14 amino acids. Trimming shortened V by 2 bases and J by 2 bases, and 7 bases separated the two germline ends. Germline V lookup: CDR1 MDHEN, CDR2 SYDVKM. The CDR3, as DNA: TGTGCCAGCAGTTTAGGGGGCCCCTACAATGAGCAGTTCTTC. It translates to CASSLGGPYNEQFF.

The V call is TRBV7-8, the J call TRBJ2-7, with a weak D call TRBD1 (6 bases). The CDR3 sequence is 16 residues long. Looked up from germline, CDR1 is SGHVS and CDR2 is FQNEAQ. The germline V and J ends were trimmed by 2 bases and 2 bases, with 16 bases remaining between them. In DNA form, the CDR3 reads TGTGCCAGCAGCTTAATACTGACAGGTCCAGCCTACGAGCAGTACTTC. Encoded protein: CASSLILTGPAYEQYF.

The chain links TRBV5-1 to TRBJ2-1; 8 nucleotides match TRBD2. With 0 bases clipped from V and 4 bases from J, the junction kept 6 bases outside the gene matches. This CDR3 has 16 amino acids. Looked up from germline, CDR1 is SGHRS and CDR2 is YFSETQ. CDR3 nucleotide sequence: TGCGCCAGCAGCTTGGCCTCAGCGGGAGTTTACAATGAGCAGTTCTTC. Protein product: CASSLASAGVYNEQFF.

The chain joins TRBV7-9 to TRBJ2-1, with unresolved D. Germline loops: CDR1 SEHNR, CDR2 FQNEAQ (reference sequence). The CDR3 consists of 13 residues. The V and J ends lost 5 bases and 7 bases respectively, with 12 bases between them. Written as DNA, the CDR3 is TGTGCCAGCAGCGTGACTCCATTGAATGAGCAGTTCTTC. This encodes CASSVTPLNEQFF. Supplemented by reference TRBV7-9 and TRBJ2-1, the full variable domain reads DTGVSQNPRHKITKRGQNVTFRCDPISEHNRLYWYRQTLGQGPEFLTYFQNEAQLEKSRLLSDRFSAERPKGSFSTLEIQRTEQGDSAMYLCASSVTPLNEQFFGPGTRLTVL.

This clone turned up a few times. CDR3 in DNA: TGTGCCAGCGGGGAGCAAAAGACAGATACGCAGTATTTT. Translated, it gives CASGEQKTDTQYF. The rearrangement links TRBV2 to TRBJ2-3; D might be TRBD2 (5 bases). The V gene lost 8 bases and the J gene lost 3 bases, with 12 bases spanning the gap. CDR1 and CDR2 from the germline V gene are SNHLY and FYNNEI. The CDR3 covers 13 residues.

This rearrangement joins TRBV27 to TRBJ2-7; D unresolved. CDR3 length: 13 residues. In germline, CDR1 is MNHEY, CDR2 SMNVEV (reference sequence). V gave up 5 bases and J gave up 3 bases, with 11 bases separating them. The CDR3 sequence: CASSLPPYYEQYF. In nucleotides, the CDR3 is TGTGCCAGCAGTCTCCCTCCTTACTACGAGCAGTACTTC.

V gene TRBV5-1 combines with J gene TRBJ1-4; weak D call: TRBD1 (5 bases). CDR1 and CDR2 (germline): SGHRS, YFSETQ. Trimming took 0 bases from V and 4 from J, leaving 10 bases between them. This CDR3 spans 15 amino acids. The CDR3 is CASSLDGDYNEKLFF. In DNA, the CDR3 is TGCGCCAGCAGCTTGGATGGGGACTATAATGAAAAACTGTTTTTT.

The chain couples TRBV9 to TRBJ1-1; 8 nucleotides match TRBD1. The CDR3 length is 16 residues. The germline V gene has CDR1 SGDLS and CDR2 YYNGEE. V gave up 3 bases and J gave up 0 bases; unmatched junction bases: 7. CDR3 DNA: TGTGCCAGCAGCGCTTTTACAGGGGGAGTGAACACTGAAGCTTTCTTT. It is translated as CASSAFTGGVNTEAFF.